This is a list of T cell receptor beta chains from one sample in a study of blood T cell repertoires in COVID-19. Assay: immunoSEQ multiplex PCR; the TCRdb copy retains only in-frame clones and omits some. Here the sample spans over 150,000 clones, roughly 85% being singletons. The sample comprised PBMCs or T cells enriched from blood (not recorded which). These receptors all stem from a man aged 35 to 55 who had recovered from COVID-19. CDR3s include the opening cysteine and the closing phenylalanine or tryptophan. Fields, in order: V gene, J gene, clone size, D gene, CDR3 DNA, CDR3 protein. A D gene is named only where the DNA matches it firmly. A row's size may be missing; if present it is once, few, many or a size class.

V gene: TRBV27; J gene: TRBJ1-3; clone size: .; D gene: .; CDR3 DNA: TGTGCCAGCAGTTTGGGTGCAGGTCCCGGAAACACCATATATTTT; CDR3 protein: CASSLGAGPGNTIYF
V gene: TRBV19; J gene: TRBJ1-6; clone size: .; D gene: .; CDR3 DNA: TGTGCCAGTAGTACCTCGAAAGGGGCTAATTCACCCCTCCACTTT; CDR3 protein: CASSTSKGANSPLHF
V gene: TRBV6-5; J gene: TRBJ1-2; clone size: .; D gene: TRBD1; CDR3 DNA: TGTGCCAGCAGTTACCCTGGACAGGGGCCGGATGGCTACACCTTC; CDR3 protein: CASSYPGQGPDGYTF
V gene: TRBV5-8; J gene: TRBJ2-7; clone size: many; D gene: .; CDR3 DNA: TGTGCCAGCAGCATGAACCCGGACAATCCCTACGAGCAGTACTTC; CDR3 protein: CASSMNPDNPYEQYF
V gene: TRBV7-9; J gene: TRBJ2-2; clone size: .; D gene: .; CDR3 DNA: TGTGCCAGCAGCTTAGCCCCCCCCGGCGGGGAGCTGTTTTTT; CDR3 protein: CASSLAPPGGELFF
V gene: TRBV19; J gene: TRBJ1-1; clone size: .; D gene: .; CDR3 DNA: TGTGCCAGTAGTATAATTACAGGGAATAGAGGCACTGAAGCTTTCTTT; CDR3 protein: CASSIITGNRGTEAFF
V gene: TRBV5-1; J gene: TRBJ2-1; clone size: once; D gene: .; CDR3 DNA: TGCGCCAGCAGCTCGAGGTCTAATGAGCAGTTCTTC; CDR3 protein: CASSSRSNEQFF
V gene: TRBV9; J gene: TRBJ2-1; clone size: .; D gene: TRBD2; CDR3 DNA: TGTGCCAGCAGCGAGGGTAGTGCGGGAGTTCAGGGTGAGCAGTTCTTC; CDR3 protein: CASSEGSAGVQGEQFF
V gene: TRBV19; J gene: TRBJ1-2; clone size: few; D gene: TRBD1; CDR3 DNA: TGTGCCAGTACTCCACGGACAGGAGCATATGGCTACACCTTC; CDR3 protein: CASTPRTGAYGYTF
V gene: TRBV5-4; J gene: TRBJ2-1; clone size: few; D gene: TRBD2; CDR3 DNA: TGTGCCAGCAGGGCTAGCGGGAACAATGAGCAGTTCTTC; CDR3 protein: CASRASGNNEQFF
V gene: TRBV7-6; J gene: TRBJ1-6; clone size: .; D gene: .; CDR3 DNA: TGTGCCAGCAGCCCCGACAGGCTGAATTCACCCCTCCACTTT; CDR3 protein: CASSPDRLNSPLHF
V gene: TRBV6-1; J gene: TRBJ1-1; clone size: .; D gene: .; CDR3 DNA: TGTGCCAGCAGTGAACAGGGATGGGTCACTGAAGCTTTCTTT; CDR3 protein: CASSEQGWVTEAFF
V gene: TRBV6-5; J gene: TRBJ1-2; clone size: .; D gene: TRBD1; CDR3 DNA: TGTGCCAGCAGTAAGGGGGCGCGGGGCTACACCTTC; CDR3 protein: CASSKGARGYTF
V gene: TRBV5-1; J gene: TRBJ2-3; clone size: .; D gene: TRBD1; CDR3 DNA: TGCGCCAGCAGGACAGGGAGCACAGATACGCAGTATTTT; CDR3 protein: CASRTGSTDTQYF
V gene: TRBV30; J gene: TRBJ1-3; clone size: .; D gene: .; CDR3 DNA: TGTGCCTGGAGTCTAACACAGGGAGCTGGAAACACCATATATTTT; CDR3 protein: CAWSLTQGAGNTIYF
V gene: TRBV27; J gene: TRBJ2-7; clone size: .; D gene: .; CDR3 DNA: TGTGCCAGCAGGCGGGGTTACGAGCAGTACTTC; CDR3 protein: CASRRGYEQYF
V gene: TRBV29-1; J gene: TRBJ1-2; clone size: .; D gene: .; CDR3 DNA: TGCAGCGTTGACCCCAGCGCAGGGTCATCGCATGGCTACACCTTC; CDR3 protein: CSVDPSAGSSHGYTF
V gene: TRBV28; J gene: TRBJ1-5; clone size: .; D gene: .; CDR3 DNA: TGTGCCAGCAGTGTACTCGGAACAGGGTCCCCCAATCAGCCCCAGCATTTT; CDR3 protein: CASSVLGTGSPNQPQHF
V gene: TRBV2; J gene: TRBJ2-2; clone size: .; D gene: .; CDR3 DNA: TGTGCCAGCACAGAACCGACTAAGAACACCGGGGAGCTGTTTTTT; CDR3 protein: CASTEPTKNTGELFF
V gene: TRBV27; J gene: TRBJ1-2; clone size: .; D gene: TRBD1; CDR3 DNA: TGTGCCAGCAGTCTCATGGGACAGAACTATGGCTACACCTTC; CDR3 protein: CASSLMGQNYGYTF
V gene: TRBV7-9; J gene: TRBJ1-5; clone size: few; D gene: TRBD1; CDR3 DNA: TGTGCCAGCAGCTTAGGACAGGGTAACCAGCCCCAGCATTTT; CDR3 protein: CASSLGQGNQPQHF
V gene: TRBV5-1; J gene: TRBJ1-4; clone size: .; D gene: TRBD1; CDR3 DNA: TGCGCCAGCAGCTTGGATATTGTAGCGGGACAGGGGAGTGAAAAACTGTTTTTT; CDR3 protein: CASSLDIVAGQGSEKLFF
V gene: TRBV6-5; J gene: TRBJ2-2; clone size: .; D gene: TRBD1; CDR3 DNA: TGTGCCAGCAGTCGGGGACAGGGGGTGGTGTTTTTT; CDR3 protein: CASSRGQGVVFF
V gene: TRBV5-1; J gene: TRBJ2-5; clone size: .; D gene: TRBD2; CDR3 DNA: TGCGCCACCAACAGCGGACTAGCGGGGGGGAAAGAGACCCAGTACTTC; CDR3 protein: CATNSGLAGGKETQYF
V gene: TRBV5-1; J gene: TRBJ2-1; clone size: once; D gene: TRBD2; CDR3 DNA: TGCGCCAGCAGCGGGGCGGGAGGTACCTACAATGAGCAGTTCTTC; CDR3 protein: CASSGAGGTYNEQFF
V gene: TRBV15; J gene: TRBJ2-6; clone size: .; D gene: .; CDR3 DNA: TGTGCCACCAGCAGAGGCGGGGATGGGGCCAACGTCCTGACTTTC; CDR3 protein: CATSRGGDGANVLTF
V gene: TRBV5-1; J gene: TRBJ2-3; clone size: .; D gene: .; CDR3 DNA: TGCGCCAGCAGCTTGGGGCAGGGAGGAAGCACAGATACGCAGTATTTT; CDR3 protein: CASSLGQGGSTDTQYF
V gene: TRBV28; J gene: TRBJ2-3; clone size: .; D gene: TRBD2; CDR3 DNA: TGTGCCAGCAGTTCCCCACTAGCGGGCGGCGGGGATACGCAGTATTTT; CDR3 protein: CASSSPLAGGGDTQYF
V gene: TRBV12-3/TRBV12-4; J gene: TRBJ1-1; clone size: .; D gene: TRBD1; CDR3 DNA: TGTGCCAGCAGCCAAACCGTCGGACAGGAGGCTTTCTTT; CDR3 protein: CASSQTVGQEAFF
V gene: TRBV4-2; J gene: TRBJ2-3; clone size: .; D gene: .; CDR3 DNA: TGTGCCAGCAGCCAAGGTATTCCAGTGGATACGCAGTATTTT; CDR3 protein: CASSQGIPVDTQYF
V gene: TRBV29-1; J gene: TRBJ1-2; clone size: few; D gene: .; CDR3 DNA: TGCAGCTTCTCGGGGGGGAACTATGGCTACACCTTC; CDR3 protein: CSFSGGNYGYTF
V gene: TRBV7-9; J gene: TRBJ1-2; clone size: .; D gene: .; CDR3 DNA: TGTGCCAGCAGCTCTGAGGGCGGCTACACCTTC; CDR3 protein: CASSSEGGYTF
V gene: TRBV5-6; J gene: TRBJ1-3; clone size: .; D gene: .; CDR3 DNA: TGTGCCAGCAGCCCTCAGGGTTATGAAAACACCATATATTTT; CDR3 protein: CASSPQGYENTIYF
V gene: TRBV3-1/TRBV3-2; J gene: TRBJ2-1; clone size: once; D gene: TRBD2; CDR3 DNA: TGTGCCAGCAGCCCTATCTCGGCGGGAGGCCTTGAGCAGTTCTTC; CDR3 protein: CASSPISAGGLEQFF
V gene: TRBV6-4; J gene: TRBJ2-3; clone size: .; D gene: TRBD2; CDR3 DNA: TGTGCCAGCAGAGGGACTAGGCTCTCCACGCAGTATTTT; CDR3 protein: CASRGTRLSTQYF
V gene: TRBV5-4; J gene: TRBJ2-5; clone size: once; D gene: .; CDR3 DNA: TGTGCCAGCAGCCACCAGGGACTTCCTAATAAAGAGACCCAGTACTTC; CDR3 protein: CASSHQGLPNKETQYF
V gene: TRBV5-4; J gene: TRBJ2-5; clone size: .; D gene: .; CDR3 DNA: TGTGCCAGCAGTTCAGGGTGGGAGACCCAGTACTTC; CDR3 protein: CASSSGWETQYF
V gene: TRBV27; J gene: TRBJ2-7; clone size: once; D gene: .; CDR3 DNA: TGTGCCAGCAGGGTGCGGGGCTGTAACTTC; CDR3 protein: CASRVRGCNF
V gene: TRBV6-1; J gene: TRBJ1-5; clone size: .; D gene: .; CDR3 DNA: TGTGCCAGCAGTGAAAACGTCGGTTATCAGCCCCAGCATTTT; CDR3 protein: CASSENVGYQPQHF
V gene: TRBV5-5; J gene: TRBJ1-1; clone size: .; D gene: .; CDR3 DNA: TGTGCCAGCAGCTTGGGGGGCGCCTCCACTGAAGCTTTCTTT; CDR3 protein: CASSLGGASTEAFF
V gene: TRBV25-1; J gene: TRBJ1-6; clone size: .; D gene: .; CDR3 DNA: TGTGCCAGCAGTGAATCGGCACTAGGTTCACCCCTCCACTTT; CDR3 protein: CASSESALGSPLHF
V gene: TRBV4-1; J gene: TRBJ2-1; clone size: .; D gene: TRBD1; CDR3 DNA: TGCGCCAGCAGCCAGACGTCCGGACAGGGGGGCTTTTTAGCCTACAATGAGCAGTTCTTC; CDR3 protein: CASSQTSGQGGFLAYNEQFF
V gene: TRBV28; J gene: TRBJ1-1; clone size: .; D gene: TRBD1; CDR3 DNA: TGTGCCAGCAGAGGACAGGTAATTGGGTATAGAGCTTTCTTT; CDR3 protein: CASRGQVIGYRAFF
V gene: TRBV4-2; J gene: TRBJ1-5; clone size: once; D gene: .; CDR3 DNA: TGTGCCAGCAGCCAATCAAGGGTGCGGGAGCCCCAGCATTTT; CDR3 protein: CASSQSRVREPQHF
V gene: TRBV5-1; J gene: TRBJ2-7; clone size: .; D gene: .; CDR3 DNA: TGCGCCAGCAGCCCCTCCTCGGCAGCGATCTACGAGCAGTACTTC; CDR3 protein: CASSPSSAAIYEQYF
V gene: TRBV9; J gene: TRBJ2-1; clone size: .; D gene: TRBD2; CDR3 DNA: TGTGCCAGCAGCTTGACTAGCGGGGTCGGGAATGAGCAGTTCTTC; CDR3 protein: CASSLTSGVGNEQFF
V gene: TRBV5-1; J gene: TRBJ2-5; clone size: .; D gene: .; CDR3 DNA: TGCGCCAGCAGCCCGGGACAAGAGACCCAGTACTTC; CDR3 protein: CASSPGQETQYF